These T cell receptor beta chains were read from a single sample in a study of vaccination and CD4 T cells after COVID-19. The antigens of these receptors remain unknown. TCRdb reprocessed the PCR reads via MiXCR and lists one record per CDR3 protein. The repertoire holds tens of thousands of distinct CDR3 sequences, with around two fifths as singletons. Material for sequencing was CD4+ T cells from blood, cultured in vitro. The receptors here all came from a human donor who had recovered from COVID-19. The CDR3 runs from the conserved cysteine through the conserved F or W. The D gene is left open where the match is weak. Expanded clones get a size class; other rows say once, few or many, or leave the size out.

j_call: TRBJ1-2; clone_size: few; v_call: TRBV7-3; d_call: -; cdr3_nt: TGTGCCAGCAGCTTATCGCCCCTGTCCTATGGCTACACCTTC; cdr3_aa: CASSLSPLSYGYTF
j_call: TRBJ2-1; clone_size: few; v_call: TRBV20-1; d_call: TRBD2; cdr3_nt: TGCAGTGCTCCCTCGGCAAGCGGGAGAGTGGGCAATGAGCAGTTCTTC; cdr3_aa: CSAPSASGRVGNEQFF
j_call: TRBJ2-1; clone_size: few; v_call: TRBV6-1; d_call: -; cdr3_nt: TGTGCCAGCAAATCTCCCTCCTACAATGAGCAGTTCTTC; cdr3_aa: CASKSPSYNEQFF
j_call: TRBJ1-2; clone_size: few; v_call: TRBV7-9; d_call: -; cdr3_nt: TGTGCCAGCAGCTTAGCGCAAAGCTATGGCTACACCTTC; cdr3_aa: CASSLAQSYGYTF
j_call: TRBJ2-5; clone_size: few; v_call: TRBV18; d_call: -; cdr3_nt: TGTGCCAGCTCACCCCTAGGAGGGGGGACCCAGTACTTC; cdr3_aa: CASSPLGGGTQYF
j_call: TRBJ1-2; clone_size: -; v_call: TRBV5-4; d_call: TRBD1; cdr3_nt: TGTGCCTATCGGACAGGGCGTGTTTATGGCTACACCTTC; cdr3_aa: CAYRTGRVYGYTF
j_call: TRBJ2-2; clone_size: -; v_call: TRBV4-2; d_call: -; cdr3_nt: TGTGCCAGCAGCCAAGGGGGTCGTGGGGGTGGAACCGGGGAGCTGTTTTTT; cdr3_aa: CASSQGGRGGGTGELFF
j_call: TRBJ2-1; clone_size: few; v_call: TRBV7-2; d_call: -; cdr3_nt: TGTGCCAGCAGCCCGGGACCGAACAATGAGCAGTTCTTC; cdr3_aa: CASSPGPNNEQFF
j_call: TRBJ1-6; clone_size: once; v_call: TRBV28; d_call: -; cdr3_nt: TGTGCCAGCAGGATCCCGACAGGTTTTAATTCACCCCTCCACTTT; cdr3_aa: CASRIPTGFNSPLHF
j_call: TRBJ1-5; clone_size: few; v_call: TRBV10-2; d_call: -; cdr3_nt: TGCGCCAGCAGTGAGATTGTATTGGCAGTAACTAGGGATCAGCCCCAGCATTTT; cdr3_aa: CASSEIVLAVTRDQPQHF
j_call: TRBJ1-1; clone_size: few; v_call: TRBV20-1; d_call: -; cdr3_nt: TGCAGTGCTCCTCAACGGGGAAACATGAACACTGAAGCTTTCTTT; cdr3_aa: CSAPQRGNMNTEAFF
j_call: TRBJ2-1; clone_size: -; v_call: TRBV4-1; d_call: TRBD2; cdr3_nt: TGCGCCAGCAGCCAACCTAGCGGGGGGGCCAGTGATGAGCAGTTCTTC; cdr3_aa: CASSQPSGGASDEQFF
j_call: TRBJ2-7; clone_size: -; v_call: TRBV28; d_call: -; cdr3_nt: TGTGCCAGCAGTTTTTCGGGGGAGCAGTACTTC; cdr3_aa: CASSFSGEQYF
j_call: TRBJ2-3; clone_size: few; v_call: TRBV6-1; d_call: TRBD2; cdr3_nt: TGTGCCAGCAGCCGACTAGCGGGAGATACGCAGTATTTT; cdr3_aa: CASSRLAGDTQYF
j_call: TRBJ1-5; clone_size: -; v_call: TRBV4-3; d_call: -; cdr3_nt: TGCGCCAGCAGCCAAGATCTCTCGAAGGGCCTCCAGCCCCAGCATTTT; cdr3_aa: CASSQDLSKGLQPQHF
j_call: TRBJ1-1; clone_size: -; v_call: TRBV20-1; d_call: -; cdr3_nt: TGCAGTGCAACCGACAGGCCATCGACTGAAGCTTTCTTT; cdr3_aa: CSATDRPSTEAFF
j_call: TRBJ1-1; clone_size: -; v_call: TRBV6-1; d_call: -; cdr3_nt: TGTGCCAGCATTACCAGGCCTGGCGGGACTGAAGCTTTCTTT; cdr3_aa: CASITRPGGTEAFF
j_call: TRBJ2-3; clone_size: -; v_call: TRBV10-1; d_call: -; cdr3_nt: TGCGCCAGCAGTGAGTCAGGGGTCTCAGATACGCAGTATTTT; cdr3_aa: CASSESGVSDTQYF
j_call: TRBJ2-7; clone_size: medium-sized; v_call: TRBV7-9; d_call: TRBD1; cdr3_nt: TGTGCCAGCAGCTTGACAGGGGATGAGCAGTACTTC; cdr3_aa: CASSLTGDEQYF
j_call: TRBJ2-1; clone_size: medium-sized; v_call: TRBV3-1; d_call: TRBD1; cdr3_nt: TGTGCCAGCAGCCCTCTTACTACAGGGGGTGGTGAGCAGTTCTTC; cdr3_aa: CASSPLTTGGGEQFF